This T cell receptor beta chain came from a study of radiotherapy plus CTLA-4 blockade in lung cancer. Study-wide results and limits: Tumor-origin TCR clones grew in blood after radiotherapy plus ipilimumab.

Trimming removed 2 bases at V and 4 bases at J, with 8 bases between. This CDR3 is 13 amino acids long. Germline CDR1 and CDR2: LNHDA and SQIVND (reference sequence). With regard to this clone: Its antigen is still unknown.

Profiled with immunoSEQ multiplex PCR; TCRdb holds only in-frame clones, not every one. The data contain roughly 130,000 clones, 80% to 90% of them singletons. The gene calls are TRBV19 and TRBJ1-1; D unclear. This TCR derives from a human donor with non-small cell lung cancer that progressed on radiotherapy plus ipilimumab. The sequencing here drew on peripheral blood, taken from a patient treated with radiotherapy plus ipilimumab. CDR3 coding DNA: TGTGCCAGTAGTATACTGTCCGTCACTGAAGCTTTCTTT. It yields the protein CASSILSVTEAFF.